This T cell receptor (beta chain) was captured in a study of Tregs in tolerant kidney transplant recipients. General study findings and limits: Tregs expanded with activated donor B cells seemed most donor-specific. The small number of patients limits these findings pending further validation. No direct test of biological reproducibility was done here.

CD4+CD25+CD127- Tregs, CD4+CD25- non-Tregs, CD4 and CD8 cells were sorted. Notes on this clone: Its antigen is unidentified.

TCRdb's copy holds only in-frame clones and misses some; the assay was immunoSEQ multiplex PCR. This sample carries about 56,000 clones, 83% of them seen once, and the ten largest clones take 4.5% to 6.5%. The CDR3 sequence is 16 residues long. The V gene's germline CDR1 is SEHNR and CDR2 FQNEAQ (reference sequence). The V end was cut by 5 bases, the J end by 6 bases, with 20 bases between. The receptor was derived from a human donor in good health. Sequenced: CD4+ T cells from blood. This chain links TRBV7-9 with TRBJ1-3, with a tentative D call TRBD1 (6 bases). CDR3 region: CASSRTFTGMENTIYF. CDR3 coding DNA: TGTGCCAGCAGCCGAACCTTTACAGGGATGGAAAACACCATATATTTT.